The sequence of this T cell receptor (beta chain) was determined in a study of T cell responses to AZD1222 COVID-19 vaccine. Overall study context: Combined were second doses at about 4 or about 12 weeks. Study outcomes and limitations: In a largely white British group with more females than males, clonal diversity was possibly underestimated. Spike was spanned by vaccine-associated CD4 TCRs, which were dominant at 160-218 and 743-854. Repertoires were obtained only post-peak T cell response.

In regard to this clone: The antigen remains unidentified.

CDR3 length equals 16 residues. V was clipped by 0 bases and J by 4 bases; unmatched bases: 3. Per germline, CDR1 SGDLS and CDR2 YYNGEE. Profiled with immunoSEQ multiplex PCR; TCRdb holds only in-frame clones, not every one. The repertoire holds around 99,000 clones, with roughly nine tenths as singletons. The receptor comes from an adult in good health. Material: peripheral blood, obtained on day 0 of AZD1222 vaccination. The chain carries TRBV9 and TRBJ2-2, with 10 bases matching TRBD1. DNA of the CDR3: TGTGCCAGCAGCGTAGCCGGACAGGGGGGCACCGGGGAGCTGTTTTTT. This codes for CASSVAGQGGTGELFF.